These 3 T cell receptor beta chains originate from one sample sequenced in a study of beta chain features in type 1 diabetes. Expressed TCRB transcripts got sequenced, as all isolated RNA was reverse transcribed. The method was immunoSEQ multiplex PCR; TCRdb's version includes in-frame clones alone and lacks a portion of them. This table holds more than 250,000 clones, around 24% found once. Their cognate antigens are unknown. Study results and caveats: In all four CD4+ subsets, TCRB CDR3 length was significantly, moderately reduced in type 1 diabetes.

Sequenced material: naive CD4+ T cells from blood. The source is a woman under 40 with type 1 diabetes.

The gene calls are TRBV5-1 and TRBJ1-2; 7 bases match TRBD1. Trimming took 4 bases from V and 3 from J; bases not matched to a gene: 3. The CDR3 extends over 13 amino acids. The germline V gene has CDR1 SGHRS and CDR2 YFSETQ. CDR3 DNA: TGCGCCAGCAGCGTGGGACAGTACTATGGCTACACCTTC. Translated, it gives CASSVGQYYGYTF.

In this sample, this clone turned up a few times. The same CDR3 can be traced to other DNA sequences in this sample. The CDR3, as DNA: TGTGCCAGCAGCTTTACAGGGGCCGATACGCAGTATTTT. This translates into CASSFTGADTQYF. The chain carries TRBV5-4 and TRBJ2-3; 7 nucleotides align to TRBD1. Unmatched junction bases numbered 3, after V lost 2 bases and J lost 6 bases. The CDR3 covers 13 residues. In germline, CDR1 is SGHNT, CDR2 YYREEE (reference sequence).

This clone has a handful of counts. This chain joins TRBV2 and TRBJ2-7; 10 positions agree with TRBD1. There are 12 residues in the CDR3. Trimming took 11 bases from V and 4 from J; bases not matched to a gene: 5. Germline assignment: CDR1 SNHLY and CDR2 FYNNEI. In nucleotides, the CDR3 is TGTGCCGCCAGGGACAGGGGTTACGAGCAGTACTTC. Protein sequence: CAARDRGYEQYF.